The source of this TCR beta chain is a study of regulatory T cells in long-lasting Graves disease. At the level of the study: Graves' patients with a new diagnosis had received antithyroid drugs under 3 months.

TCR beta libraries were built with iRepertoire HTBI primers and Arm-PCR of CDR3 regions. TCRdb ran MiXCR on the multiplex PCR reads and lists one entry per CDR3 protein. The data hold roughly 520,000 distinct CDR3 sequences, with more than 10% observed a single time. This clonotype was seen many times. Indicated time point: newly diagnosed GD, antithyroid drugs for less than 3 months. PBMC RNA served as the TCR library source. CDR1 and CDR2 (germline): MNHNS, SASEGT. The CDR3 contains 16 residues. V was cut by 3 bases and J by 0 bases, with 11 bases left in between. The sample also formed part of further work on T cells in Graves' hyperthyroidism and ophthalmopathy. That source notes: Patients having uncontrolled infection, another autoimmune disease, pregnancy or lactation were not included. First-round RT-PCR of the TCR CDR3 relied on the HTBI primer set. Before onset, ophthalmopathy was predicted by the model a median approximately 6.7 months earlier.

This specimen was peripheral blood mononuclear cells (PBMCs), taken at new diagnosis, from a patient treated with antithyroid drugs. The TCR sequence derives from a woman aged 25 to 45 with Graves disease. The V call is TRBV6-1, the J call TRBJ2-2, with D perhaps TRBD2 (5 bases). The CDR3 bases are TGTGCCAGCAGTGAGGAAGGACTCACGAACACCGGGGAGCTGTTTTTT. Protein product: CASSEEGLTNTGELFF.